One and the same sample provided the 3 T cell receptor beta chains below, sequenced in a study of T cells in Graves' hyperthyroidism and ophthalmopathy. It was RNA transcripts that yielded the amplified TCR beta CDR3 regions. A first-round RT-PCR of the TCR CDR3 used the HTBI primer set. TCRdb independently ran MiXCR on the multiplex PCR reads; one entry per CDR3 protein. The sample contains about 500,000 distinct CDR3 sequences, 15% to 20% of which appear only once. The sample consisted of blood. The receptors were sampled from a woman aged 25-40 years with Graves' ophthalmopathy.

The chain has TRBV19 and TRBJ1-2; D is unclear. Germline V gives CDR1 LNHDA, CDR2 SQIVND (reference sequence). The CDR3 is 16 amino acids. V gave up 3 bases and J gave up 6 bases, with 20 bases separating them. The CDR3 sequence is CASSMAVDDNRDGYTF. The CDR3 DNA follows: TGTGCCAGTAGTATGGCCGTCGACGATAATAGGGATGGCTACACCTTC.

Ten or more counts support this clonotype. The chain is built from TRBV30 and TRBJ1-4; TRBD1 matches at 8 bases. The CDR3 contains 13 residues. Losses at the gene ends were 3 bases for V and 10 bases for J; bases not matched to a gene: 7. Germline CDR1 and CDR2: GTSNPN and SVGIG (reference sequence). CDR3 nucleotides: TGTGCCTGGAGAGAACAGGGGGTCGGAAAACTGTTTTTT. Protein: CAWREQGVGKLFF.

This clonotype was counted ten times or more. This CDR3 is CASSLSRTGTGELFF. In nucleotides, the CDR3 is TGTGCCAGCAGCTTATCCAGAACAGGCACCGGGGAGCTGTTTTTT. The chain employs TRBV11-2 and TRBJ2-2; D might be TRBD1 (5 bases). Looked up from germline, CDR1 is SGHAT and CDR2 is FQNNGV. The CDR3 has 15 amino acids. V lost 2 bases and J 4 bases, leaving 11 bases between the germline ends.